These 5 T cell receptor beta chains originate from one sample sequenced in a study of T cell changes during pregnancy in multiple sclerosis. Measured with immunoSEQ multiplex PCR; TCRdb has only the in-frame clones, and not every one. The sample lists about 47,000 clones; around 91% were seen once. The material was CD8+ T cells from peripheral blood mononuclear cells, obtained in the second trimester of pregnancy. These receptors originate from a female donor with multiple sclerosis, enrolled in a pregnancy study.

The chain has TRBV2 and TRBJ2-7; 11 bases are a match to TRBD1. This CDR3 has 13 residues. The germline V gene encodes CDR1 SNHLY and CDR2 FYNNEI. V shed 8 bases, J shed 7 bases, and the junction held 7 bases outside the gene matches. The CDR3 nucleotides read TGTGCCAGCGTTTCCGGGACAGGGGGTGAGCAGTACTTC. The encoded protein is CASVSGTGGEQYF.

V is TRBV9 and J is TRBJ1-1; 8 positions match TRBD1. Unmatched junction bases numbered 6, after V lost 3 bases and J lost 2 bases. The CDR3 is made up of 15 amino acids. CDR1 and CDR2 from the germline V gene are SGDLS and YYNGEE. The CDR3 nucleotides are TGTGCCAGCAGCGGAAAGACAGGGGTAAACACTGAAGCTTTCTTT. Its protein is CASSGKTGVNTEAFF.

This clone was seen a single time. The chain joins TRBV5-1 to TRBJ2-1; D may be TRBD2 (6 bases). CDR3 length: 17 residues. V lost 2 bases and J lost 3, with 18 bases in between. Germline CDR1 and CDR2: SGHRS and YFSETQ. CDR3 in DNA: TGCGCCAGCAGCTTAGGGTCGGGGGATGCGAGCTACAATGAGCAGTTCTTC. This sequence encodes CASSLGSGDASYNEQFF.

This chain connects TRBV5-1 to TRBJ2-3; the D gene is possibly TRBD1 (5 bases). Germline CDR1 SGHRS, CDR2 YFSETQ. The V end lost 6 bases, the J end lost 1 base, and 6 bases lay between the germline ends. CDR3 length: 12 amino acids. CDR3 in amino acids: CASKGGTDTQYF. For the CDR3, the DNA is TGCGCCAGCAAAGGGGGCACAGATACGCAGTATTTT.

This chain uses TRBV7-3 with TRBJ2-5, with 8 positions matching TRBD2. Germline lookup yields CDR1 SGHTA and CDR2 FQGTGA. The CDR3 is 16 amino acids. The junction had 9 bases not matched to a gene; V was cut back by 5 bases and J by 1 base. The CDR3 DNA follows: TGTGCCAGCAGCCCCGGAGGGAGCGGGGGCCAAGAGACCCAGTACTTC. Translating it yields CASSPGGSGGQETQYF.